The 22 T cell receptor beta chains below were found in one sample sequenced in a study of identical twins. MiXCR, run by TCRdb on the 5' RACE reads, gives a single entry per CDR3 protein. The sample lists about 520,000 distinct CDR3 sequences, around 20% occurring once. The data were also submitted as part of a second study, on T cells expressing NK-cell markers.

The source material was CD4+ T cells sorted from blood. The receptors stem from a woman under 30 in good health.

This clonotype was seen a few times. This chain links TRBV6-2 or TRBV6-3 with TRBJ2-4; D unresolved. The CDR3 has 16 amino acids. V was cut by 2 bases and J by 0 bases, with 11 bases left in between. Per the germline V gene, CDR1 is MNHEY and CDR2 is SVGEGT. In DNA, the CDR3 is TGTGCCAGCAGTTACATCCACGGGCTAGCCAAAAACATTCAGTACTTC. Residues: CASSYIHGLAKNIQYF.

V and J are TRBV10-2 and TRBJ2-1; 7 bases align to TRBD2. With V trimmed by 4 bases and J by 7 bases, 10 bases remained unmatched. The CDR3 has 15 residues. CDR1 WSHSY and CDR2 SAAADI come from the germline V gene. CDR3 sequence: CASSVFGRLGNEQFF. CDR3 coding DNA: TGCGCCAGCAGTGTCTTCGGGAGGTTGGGGAATGAGCAGTTCTTC.

The chain is built from TRBV20-1 and TRBJ1-1, with D unresolved. V lost 8 bases, J lost 7 bases, and 20 bases lay in between. This CDR3 is built from 13 residues. Germline loops: CDR1 DFQATT, CDR2 SNEGSKA (reference sequence). CDR3 in amino acids: CSSTREGGYEAFF. The DNA of the CDR3 is TGCAGTTCGACTAGGGAGGGTGGGTATGAAGCTTTCTTT.

The table lists this clonotype with a few counts. The CDR3 reads CATQGWDSPLHF. The CDR3 bases are TGTGCCACACAGGGATGGGACTCACCCCTCCACTTT. The chain carries TRBV10-3 and TRBJ1-6, with D tentatively TRBD1 (6 bases). CDR3 length: 12 residues. V was trimmed by 10 bases and J by 10 bases, leaving 14 bases between them. The V gene's germline CDR1 is ENHRY and CDR2 SYGVKD.

The rearrangement links TRBV7-2 to TRBJ2-2, with D unclear. The CDR3 extends over 12 amino acids. CDR1 and CDR2 from the germline V gene are SGHTA and FQGNSA. V was shortened by 5 bases and J by 8 bases, with 9 bases between the two germline ends. The CDR3 region has the DNA TGTGCCAGCAGCCGCCCTTTGGGGGAGCTGTTTTTT. This gives the protein CASSRPLGELFF.

Only a few counts were recorded for this clonotype. The J gene is TRBJ2-7, the V gene TRBV5-1; TRBD2 matches at 9 bases. Germline lookup yields CDR1 SGHRS and CDR2 YFSETQ. V dropped 1 base and J dropped 0; count of bases not matched to a gene: 14. CDR3 length: 19 amino acids. For the CDR3, the DNA is TGCGCCAGCAGCTTGCTGCCCCCAGCGGGGGGTCCTAACTCCTACGAGCAGTACTTC. Amino acid sequence: CASSLLPPAGGPNSYEQYF.

This clonotype was picked up a small number of times. This chain joins TRBV20-1 and TRBJ2-7; the D is unclear. Trimming shortened V by 5 bases and J by 1 base, and 27 bases separated the two germline ends. CDR3 size: 18 residues. Germline CDR1 DFQATT, CDR2 SNEGSKA (reference sequence). The CDR3: CSALSEPRVMRRSYEQYF. In nucleotides, the CDR3 is TGCAGTGCTCTAAGTGAACCCCGGGTTATGCGTCGGTCCTACGAGCAGTACTTC.

This clonotype was recorded once. V gene TRBV18 combines with J gene TRBJ2-3; no clear D. Germline assignment: CDR1 KGHSH and CDR2 LQKENI. V shed 6 bases and J shed 2 bases, with 24 bases lying between them. There are 18 residues in the CDR3. The CDR3 here is CASSRLFPNPSNTDTQYF. The CDR3 DNA reads TGTGCCAGCTCCCGACTTTTTCCAAATCCCTCAAACACAGATACGCAGTATTTT.

This clonotype occurred many times. CDR3 in DNA: TGTGCCAGCAGTCGCCTCCCCCGGGTACTAGCCAAAAACATTCAGTACTTC. Residues: CASSRLPRVLAKNIQYF. The chain carries TRBV12-3 or TRBV12-4 and TRBJ2-4; D uncertain. CDR3 length: 17 amino acids. Trimming stripped 5 bases from V and 0 bases from J, with 17 bases between.

The J gene is TRBJ2-6, the V gene TRBV10-3; possible D gene TRBD2, 6 bases. CDR1 is ENHRY and CDR2 is SYGVKD in the germline V gene. The CDR3 sequence is 12 residues long. V was pared by 10 bases and J by 6 bases, with 10 bases between. CDR3 region: CASGTLANVLTF. CDR3 nucleotides: TGTGCCAGTGGGACTTTGGCCAACGTCCTGACTTTC.

This clonotype showed up many times. As DNA, the CDR3 is TGTGCCATCAGAGAGGGCAATCAGCCCCAGCATTTT. Residues: CAIREGNQPQHF. This rearrangement joins TRBV10-3 to TRBJ1-5; D call uncertain. Per germline, CDR1 ENHRY and CDR2 SYGVKD. The CDR3 loop spans 12 amino acids. Trimming removed 6 bases at V and 2 bases at J, with 5 bases between.

This clonotype showed up just a few times. The chain is built from TRBV5-1 and TRBJ2-1; 11 bases align to TRBD1. J gave up 6 bases and V 4 bases, and 9 bases lay outside the gene matches. The germline V gene encodes CDR1 SGHRS and CDR2 YFSETQ. This CDR3 spans 16 amino acids. CDR3 bases: TGCGCCAGCAGCCGAACGGACAGGGGGCTGGTCAATGAGCAGTTCTTC. This gives the protein CASSRTDRGLVNEQFF.

This clonotype was detected only a few times. The genes are TRBV4-3 and TRBJ1-2; tentative D call: TRBD1 (5 bases). The germline gives CDR1 LGHNA, CDR2 YSLEER. The CDR3 spans 16 residues. The germline V and J ends were trimmed by 0 bases and 7 bases, with 18 bases remaining between them. In nucleotides, the CDR3 is TGCGCCAGCAGCCAAGACTGGGACGACTCTCTCGGTGGCTACACCTTC. It specifies CASSQDWDDSLGGYTF.

This rearrangement joins TRBV5-4 to TRBJ2-1, with 14 positions matching TRBD2. This CDR3 has 16 residues. The germline gives CDR1 SGHNT, CDR2 YYREEE (reference sequence). V dropped 4 bases and J dropped 2; count of bases not matched to a gene: 2. CDR3 coding DNA: TGTGCCAGCAGCGCGGGACTAGCGGGAGCCTACAATGAGCAGTTCTTC. The encoded protein is CASSAGLAGAYNEQFF.

This clonotype was detected many times. This chain's CDR3 is CASSLNQEDEQYF. The CDR3 nucleotides read TGTGCCAGCAGCTTAAATCAGGAGGACGAGCAGTACTTC. The chain is built from TRBV7-2 and TRBJ2-7; maybe TRBD2 (5 bases). Germline V lookup: CDR1 SGHTA, CDR2 FQGNSA. CDR3 size: 13 residues. Trimming stripped 2 bases from V and 5 bases from J, with 10 bases between.

The chain links TRBV2 to TRBJ2-4; the D gene is possibly TRBD1 (5 bases). In germline, CDR1 is SNHLY, CDR2 FYNNEI. CDR3 size: 15 residues. V was clipped by 5 bases and J by 0 bases, with 11 bases between them. The CDR3 DNA reads TGTGCCAGCAGTCGACAGCCTTTAGCCAAAAACATTCAGTACTTC. Its protein is CASSRQPLAKNIQYF.

As DNA, the CDR3 is TGTGCCAGCAGCTTCGGGGAGGAAGCCATGAACACTGAAGCTTTCTTT. Encoded protein: CASSFGEEAMNTEAFF. The chain links TRBV11-2 to TRBJ1-1; D call uncertain. Germline-derived CDR1 and CDR2 are SGHAT and FQNNGV. The CDR3 has 16 residues. Trimming took off 3 bases at V and 0 bases at J, with 14 bases between the two ends.

V usage is TRBV20-1 and J usage is TRBJ2-7; 8 bases align to TRBD1. Germline V CDR1 and CDR2: DFQATT, SNEGSKA (reference sequence). The trim removed 3 bases at V and 1 base at J, leaving 2 bases unmatched. The CDR3 is 13 amino acids. CDR3 in amino acids: CSARNRGSYEQYF. DNA of the CDR3: TGCAGTGCTAGGAACAGGGGGTCCTACGAGCAGTACTTC.

V usage is TRBV6-2 or TRBV6-3 and J usage is TRBJ2-1, with unresolved D. CDR1 is MNHEY and CDR2 is SVGEGT in the germline V gene. V lost 7 bases, J lost 0 bases, and 10 bases lay in between. The CDR3 length is 14 residues. CDR3: CASIRGASYNEQFF. CDR3 bases: TGTGCCAGCATCCGAGGAGCCTCCTACAATGAGCAGTTCTTC.

The rearrangement links TRBV20-1 to TRBJ2-1; TRBD2 might be the D (6 bases). V was pared by 3 bases and J by 3 bases, with 12 bases between. This CDR3 region has 14 residues. CDR1 DFQATT and CDR2 SNEGSKA come from the germline V gene (reference sequence). CDR3 region: CSASYPGLYNEQFF. CDR3 coding DNA: TGCAGTGCTAGTTACCCGGGACTCTACAATGAGCAGTTCTTC.

This clonotype was seen only a few times. The rearrangement joins TRBV9 to TRBJ2-3, with D possibly being TRBD2 (6 bases). Per the germline V gene, CDR1 is SGDLS and CDR2 is YYNGEE. V lost 1 base and J lost 2, with 11 bases in between. The CDR3 contains 15 residues. The CDR3 DNA reads as TGTGCCAGCAGCGTATTGGAGGGGTCCACAGATACGCAGTATTTT. Its protein is CASSVLEGSTDTQYF.

This clonotype was picked up a small number of times. V is TRBV15 and J is TRBJ1-4; maybe TRBD1 (6 bases). The CDR3 consists of 15 residues. Trimming took 4 bases from V and 8 from J, leaving 17 bases between them. From germline, CDR1 is LNHNV and CDR2 YYDKDF (reference sequence). For the CDR3, the DNA is TGTGCCACCAGCACCTCCGGACAGCCCGGCGAAAAACTGTTTTTT. It codes for CATSTSGQPGEKLFF.